This record concerns one T cell receptor (beta chain) sequence. Only in-frame clones appear in the TCRdb table, and some are missing; sequencing was by immunoSEQ multiplex PCR. The data contain 50,000 to 80,000 clones, 84% of them seen just once; the ten biggest clones take up 5.5% to 6%. V lost 2 bases, J lost 10 bases, and 14 bases lay in between. CDR1 MNHNY and CDR2 SVGAGI come from the germline V gene (reference sequence). This CDR3 has 13 residues. The entry originates in a study of blood T cell repertoires in COVID-19. Across the whole study: There were acute and convalescent COVID-19 samples, and they came from the United States, Italy and Spain. The cDNA or gDNA used as material had been derived from T cells, B-cell-depleted T cells, or PBMCs.

This sequence originates from an older woman with acute or convalescent COVID-19. Sequencing was performed on peripheral blood. The J gene is TRBJ1-1, the V gene TRBV6-6; D is unclear. The CDR3 DNA reads as TGTGCCAGCAGTTACGACGGTTCCCGGGGAGCTTTCTTT. This gives the protein CASSYDGSRGAFF.